This is a list of T cell receptor beta chains from one sample in a study of cytomegalovirus exposure and HLA in healthy donors. Clones were read by immunoSEQ multiplex PCR, and TCRdb kept only the in-frame ones, dropping some. The profile shows some 70,000 clones, roughly 70% of them singletons. Sequencing was performed on PBMCs. The receptors come from a male donor in good health and CMV-seropositive. Each CDR3 is given with its conserved first and last residue. D genes are given only for firm matches. The listing skips clone size in some rows; elsewhere it reads once, few, many or a size class.

J gene: TRBJ1-1
D gene: TRBD1
V gene: TRBV27
clone size: .
CDR3 DNA: TGTGCCAGCAGTTTACTCACAGGGGGCACTGAAGCTTTCTTT
CDR3 protein: CASSLLTGGTEAFF

J gene: TRBJ1-2
D gene: TRBD1
V gene: TRBV19
clone size: once
CDR3 DNA: TGTGCCAGTAGTATCCTCCGGGACAGGGAACGCTACACCTTC
CDR3 protein: CASSILRDRERYTF

J gene: TRBJ2-2
D gene: .
V gene: TRBV5-1
clone size: few
CDR3 DNA: TGCGCCAGCAGCTTAACTAGCATCGGCACCGGGGAGCTGTTTTTT
CDR3 protein: CASSLTSIGTGELFF

J gene: TRBJ2-7
D gene: TRBD2
V gene: TRBV7-9
clone size: few
CDR3 DNA: TGTGCCAGCAGCTTAGCGGGCGGGGGGTACGAGCAGTACTTC
CDR3 protein: CASSLAGGGYEQYF

J gene: TRBJ1-1
D gene: .
V gene: TRBV29-1
clone size: .
CDR3 DNA: TGCAGCGTTGCTGGTCACCTAACTGAAGCTTTCTTT
CDR3 protein: CSVAGHLTEAFF

J gene: TRBJ2-1
D gene: .
V gene: TRBV5-4
clone size: .
CDR3 DNA: TGTGCCAGCAGCTTGGATCTAAGCTCCTACAATGAGCAGTTCTTC
CDR3 protein: CASSLDLSSYNEQFF

J gene: TRBJ2-3
D gene: TRBD2
V gene: TRBV27
clone size: .
CDR3 DNA: TGTGCCAGCAGTTCCCACCTCTCCGGACTAGCGGTCACAGATACGCAGTATTTT
CDR3 protein: CASSSHLSGLAVTDTQYF

J gene: TRBJ2-7
D gene: TRBD1
V gene: TRBV10-3
clone size: .
CDR3 DNA: TGTGCCATCAGTGAGCCGGGACAGTCCTCCTACGAGCAGTACTTC
CDR3 protein: CAISEPGQSSYEQYF

J gene: TRBJ2-7
D gene: .
V gene: TRBV28
clone size: .
CDR3 DNA: TGTGCCAGCAGTTCCATCTCTCGGGCAGGGACCTACGAGCAGTACTTC
CDR3 protein: CASSSISRAGTYEQYF

J gene: TRBJ2-1
D gene: .
V gene: TRBV27
clone size: .
CDR3 DNA: TGTGCCAGCAGGGACAGAGGAGGTACAATGAGGCAGTTCTTC
CDR3 protein: CASRDRGGTMRQFF

J gene: TRBJ1-5
D gene: .
V gene: TRBV5-5
clone size: .
CDR3 DNA: TGTGCCAGCAGCCCAACCTCAGGGATTCAGCCCCAGCATTTT
CDR3 protein: CASSPTSGIQPQHF

J gene: TRBJ2-5
D gene: TRBD2
V gene: TRBV9
clone size: .
CDR3 DNA: TGTGCCAGCAGCCCCCATCCGACGGGAGGTGGAGAGACCCAGTACTTC
CDR3 protein: CASSPHPTGGGETQYF

J gene: TRBJ2-2
D gene: TRBD1
V gene: TRBV30
clone size: once
CDR3 DNA: TGTGCCTGGAGTGTAGCGGGGACAGGGGGAACCGGGGAGCTGTTTTTT
CDR3 protein: CAWSVAGTGGTGELFF

J gene: TRBJ2-1
D gene: TRBD2
V gene: TRBV4-1
clone size: .
CDR3 DNA: TGCGCCTCTAAGGGTACTAGCGGGACTTACAATGAGCAGTTCTTC
CDR3 protein: CASKGTSGTYNEQFF

J gene: TRBJ2-1
D gene: TRBD1
V gene: TRBV6-5
clone size: .
CDR3 DNA: TGTGCCAGCAGATTTCGGACAGGAGTTTACAATGAGCAGTTCTTC
CDR3 protein: CASRFRTGVYNEQFF

J gene: TRBJ1-1
D gene: .
V gene: TRBV29-1
clone size: .
CDR3 DNA: TGCAGCGCTTACAAGCGGGGGACTGAAGCTTTCTTT
CDR3 protein: CSAYKRGTEAFF

J gene: TRBJ2-7
D gene: .
V gene: TRBV28
clone size: .
CDR3 DNA: TGTGCCAGCAGTTTGAGGTACGAGCAGTACTTC
CDR3 protein: CASSLRYEQYF

J gene: TRBJ2-7
D gene: TRBD2
V gene: TRBV7-3
clone size: .
CDR3 DNA: TGTGCCAGCAGCTCTAGCGGAATCTCCTACGAGCAGTACTTC
CDR3 protein: CASSSSGISYEQYF

J gene: TRBJ2-7
D gene: .
V gene: TRBV5-1
clone size: .
CDR3 DNA: TGCGCCAGCAGCTTTGGACAGTACTCCTACGAGCAGTACTTC
CDR3 protein: CASSFGQYSYEQYF

J gene: TRBJ2-1
D gene: .
V gene: TRBV19
clone size: .
CDR3 DNA: TGTGCCAGTAGTACACTAGCCACCTACAATGAGCAGTTCTTC
CDR3 protein: CASSTLATYNEQFF

J gene: TRBJ2-1
D gene: .
V gene: TRBV4-3
clone size: .
CDR3 DNA: TGCGCCAGCAGCCCTACGGGGGGCCCCCCCTACAATGAGCAGTTCTTC
CDR3 protein: CASSPTGGPPYNEQFF

J gene: TRBJ2-7
D gene: .
V gene: TRBV5-6
clone size: .
CDR3 DNA: TGTGCCAGCAGCGGGCAGGGGGGTTACGAGCAGTACTTC
CDR3 protein: CASSGQGGYEQYF

J gene: TRBJ1-2
D gene: TRBD1
V gene: TRBV18
clone size: medium-sized
CDR3 DNA: TGTGCCAGCTCACCCTCCGGACAGGGAGGTGGCTACACCTTC
CDR3 protein: CASSPSGQGGGYTF

J gene: TRBJ2-1
D gene: TRBD2
V gene: TRBV10-3
clone size: few
CDR3 DNA: TGTGCCATCAGTCCGGGACAGGGGTTGACTAGCGGGAGCCCGAGCTCCTACAATGAGCAGTTCTTC
CDR3 protein: CAISPGQGLTSGSPSSYNEQFF

J gene: TRBJ2-3
D gene: TRBD2
V gene: TRBV7-3
clone size: .
CDR3 DNA: TGTGCCAGCAGCCCGGGACTAGCGGGAGATACGCAGTATTTT
CDR3 protein: CASSPGLAGDTQYF

J gene: TRBJ2-5
D gene: TRBD1
V gene: TRBV19
clone size: .
CDR3 DNA: TGTGCCAGTAGTGCCATTGGCTGGACAGGGAATGTAGAGACCCAGTACTTC
CDR3 protein: CASSAIGWTGNVETQYF

J gene: TRBJ2-7
D gene: .
V gene: TRBV4-2
clone size: .
CDR3 DNA: TGTGCCAGCAGCCAAGAGCCGCTAGGCCGTTACGAGCAGTACTTC
CDR3 protein: CASSQEPLGRYEQYF

J gene: TRBJ1-1
D gene: .
V gene: TRBV7-9
clone size: once
CDR3 DNA: TGTGCCAGCAGCCGAGAGGCGAACACTGAAGCTTTCTTT
CDR3 protein: CASSREANTEAFF

J gene: TRBJ1-1
D gene: TRBD1
V gene: TRBV5-5
clone size: .
CDR3 DNA: TGTGCCAGCAGCTTGCAGGGGGTGAACACTGAAGCTTTCTTT
CDR3 protein: CASSLQGVNTEAFF

J gene: TRBJ1-2
D gene: .
V gene: TRBV4-1
clone size: .
CDR3 DNA: TGCGCCAGCAGCCTTGTACAGGGAGCCGGCTATGGCTACACCTTC
CDR3 protein: CASSLVQGAGYGYTF

J gene: TRBJ2-5
D gene: .
V gene: TRBV5-6
clone size: .
CDR3 DNA: TGTGCCAGCAGCTTCCTAGGCGGCGGGAAGAGGGAGACCCAGTACTTC
CDR3 protein: CASSFLGGGKRETQYF

J gene: TRBJ2-3
D gene: TRBD2
V gene: TRBV2
clone size: few
CDR3 DNA: TGTGCCAGCAGTGGGGGACTAAGCACAGATACGCAGTATTTT
CDR3 protein: CASSGGLSTDTQYF

J gene: TRBJ2-3
D gene: .
V gene: TRBV29-1
clone size: .
CDR3 DNA: TGCAGCGCCGGGGACTCCACAGATACGCAGTATTTT
CDR3 protein: CSAGDSTDTQYF

J gene: TRBJ2-5
D gene: .
V gene: TRBV29-1
clone size: .
CDR3 DNA: TGCAGCGTTGATCCCGGGACTCTCCCTCGGGGGACCCAGTACTTC
CDR3 protein: CSVDPGTLPRGTQYF

J gene: TRBJ1-1
D gene: .
V gene: TRBV13
clone size: .
CDR3 DNA: TGTGCCAGCAGCCCCGTCAGTAACACTGAAGCTTTCTTT
CDR3 protein: CASSPVSNTEAFF